This TCR beta chain comes out of a study of T-cell memory formation after mild COVID-19. The table lists this clonotype with many counts. The antigen is undetermined. Whole-study findings and limits: Among CD4+ contracting clones, most were CM and EM, and CD8+ ones EMRA. CD4+ bias marked clones expanding day 15 to 37, unlike balanced contracting clones. Second-wave clones that peaked on day 37 lacked confirmed SARS-CoV-2 specificity.

There are 16 residues in the CDR3. Germline CDR1 and CDR2: SGHVS and FNYEAQ. V dropped 5 bases and J dropped 5; count of bases not matched to a gene: 7. cDNA libraries for TCR alpha and TCR beta, carrying sample barcodes and UMIs, came from 5'RACE with constant-segment primers. MiXCR, applied by TCRdb to the 5' RACE reads, yields one record per CDR3 protein. The profile shows around 200,000 distinct CDR3 sequences, roughly 30% of them singletons. This sequence joins TRBV7-6 and TRBJ2-2; 11 bases match TRBD2. The sequenced sample was PBMCs or a T cell subset sorted from them (not recorded which). This TCR came from an adult woman who had mild COVID-19 (a few samples of this study predate the infection). Cell type and time point are not known. The CDR3 protein is CASSRISGRGTGELFF. CDR3 coding DNA: TGTGCCAGCAGCCGAATTAGCGGGAGGGGGACCGGGGAGCTGTTTTTT.